The sequence of this TCR beta chain was determined in a study of identical twins. General study results and limits: Shared out-of-frame alpha sequences (those common to twins) showed excess low generation probability.

TCRdb re-derived calls from the 5' RACE reads in MiXCR, one entry per CDR3 protein. Of more than 1.5 million distinct CDR3 sequences in the sample, about 30% were seen once. The germline V gene has CDR1 LNHDA and CDR2 SQIVND (reference sequence). The CDR3 length is 14 residues. J lost 8 bases, V lost 4 bases, and 5 bases had no gene match. With respect to this clonotype: No antigen is known for it.

The TCR was taken from a newborn girl in good health. The chain uses TRBV19 and TRBJ1-6; TRBD1 aligns across 7 bases. The material sequenced was cord blood. The CDR3 sequence is CASSRSGGDSPLHF. DNA of the CDR3: TGTGCCAGTAGTAGGTCAGGGGGAGATTCACCCCTCCACTTT.